Presented here are 6 T cell receptor beta chains from one specimen sequenced in a study of control samples from healthy donors and cancer patients (TCRdb year 2020). Libraries were made using the immunoSEQ multiplex PCR assay. TCRdb's version of the immuneACCESS table is confined to in-frame rearrangements and falls short of the full clone set. An unresolved V gene accounts for under half of the shortfall where checked; the remainder is of unknown origin. The sample records tens of thousands of clones, about 94% of which are singletons. The ten largest clonotypes hold about 2.7% of the sample. Source material: blood. The source of these receptors is a woman younger than 45 in good health.

The V gene is TRBV30, the J gene TRBJ1-2; possible D gene TRBD1, 5 bases. CDR1 and CDR2 from the germline V gene are GTSNPN and SVGIG (reference sequence). The CDR3 is made up of 10 amino acids. Trimming pared 8 bases from V and 8 bases from J, leaving 12 bases between. CDR3 sequence: CATWGLGYTF. In DNA form, the CDR3 reads TGTGCCACGTGGGGCTTAGGCTACACCTTC.

J is TRBJ1-1 and V is TRBV5-1; no firm D call. The CDR3 extends over 14 amino acids. V was trimmed by 6 bases and J by 1 base, leaving 13 bases between them. CDR1 SGHRS and CDR2 YFSETQ come from the germline V gene. CDR3 DNA: TGCGCCAGCACCCCTGGGGAGGCGAACACTGAAGCTTTCTTT. It encodes CASTPGEANTEAFF.

This clone was seen a single time. The chain couples TRBV2 to TRBJ2-5, with D perhaps matching TRBD2 (6 bases). V shed 6 bases and J shed 1 base, with 15 bases lying between them. Germline-derived CDR1 and CDR2 are SNHLY and FYNNEI. This CDR3 comprises 15 residues. CDR3 region: CASRRTNLGQETQYF. CDR3 DNA: TGTGCCAGCAGACGGACTAACTTAGGCCAAGAGACCCAGTACTTC.

This chain joins TRBV30 and TRBJ1-1; no reliable D call. Trimming cost V 0 bases and J 1 base, with 9 bases left between them. The CDR3 runs to 14 residues. The germline CDR1 and CDR2 sequences are GTSNPN and SVGIG (reference sequence). The CDR3 is CAWSVPPGNTEAFF. In DNA, the CDR3 is TGTGCCTGGAGTGTACCCCCGGGGAACACTGAAGCTTTCTTT.

The V and J genes are TRBV7-9 and TRBJ1-1, with 7 nucleotides matching TRBD1. The CDR3 is 14 residues long. The junction had 6 bases not matched to a gene; V was cut back by 3 bases and J by 5 bases. Germline V gene lookup returns CDR1 SEHNR and CDR2 FQNEAQ (reference sequence). The CDR3, as DNA: TGTGCCAGCAGCTTCGCGACAGGGTCTACTGAAGCTTTCTTT. It specifies CASSFATGSTEAFF. Supplemented by reference TRBV7-9 and TRBJ1-1, the full variable domain reads DTGVSQNPRHKITKRGQNVTFRCDPISEHNRLYWYRQTLGQGPEFLTYFQNEAQLEKSRLLSDRFSAERPKGSFSTLEIQRTEQGDSAMYLCASSFATGSTEAFFGQGTRLTVV.

In DNA form, the CDR3 reads TGTGCCAGCAGCCCCGGACTAGCGGAGTTTATTCAGTACTTC. Amino acid sequence: CASSPGLAEFIQYF. The V and J genes are TRBV6-5 and TRBJ2-4, with 10 bases matching TRBD2. The CDR3 spans 14 residues. Per germline, CDR1 MNHEY and CDR2 SVGAGI. Losses at the gene ends were 6 bases for V and 10 bases for J; bases not matched to a gene: 9.